These 23 T cell receptor beta chains were all obtained from the same sample, sequenced in a study of blood T cells in healthy people across ages. The authors ran a second PCR of roughly 6 to 11 cycles using a sample-barcoded 5' primer and a J-beta primer mix. TCRdb reanalysed the 5' RACE reads using MiXCR and keeps one entry per CDR3 protein. The table records about 970,000 distinct CDR3 sequences, approximately 50% of them present only once. Sequencing was carried out using blood. The receptors were sampled from a woman aged 55 to 70 in good health.

This clonotype occurred a few times. The chain couples TRBV23-1 to TRBJ2-3; TRBD2 agrees at 9 bases. TRBV23-1 is an open reading frame, and its role is uncertain. The CDR3 has 23 amino acids. V trimming: 4 bases; J trimming: 4 bases; junction bases outside the gene matches: 30. CDR3 residues: CASSRLAGGFKREALHSSDTQYF. As DNA, the CDR3 is TGCGCCAGCAGTCGCCTGGCAGGGGGTTTCAAGCGGGAGGCTCTCCACTCCTCAGATACGCAGTATTTT.

The chain couples TRBV30 to TRBJ2-3; the D is unclear. The CDR3 totals 13 residues. CDR1 is GTSNPN, CDR2 SVGIG, per germline (reference sequence). V lost 6 bases and J lost 1, with 11 bases in between. The CDR3 DNA reads as TGTGCCTGCGGCACCAAAGGCACAGATACGCAGTATTTT. Translating it yields CACGTKGTDTQYF.

V gene TRBV20-1 combines with J gene TRBJ2-5, with D maybe TRBD2 (5 bases). This CDR3 comprises 14 residues. From germline, CDR1 is DFQATT and CDR2 SNEGSKA (reference sequence). This CDR3 reads CSSPGLRGQETQYF. The CDR3 region has the DNA TGCAGCTCACCGGGGTTACGAGGGCAAGAGACCCAGTACTTC.

This chain connects TRBV12-3 or TRBV12-4 to TRBJ2-3; possibly TRBD1 or TRBD2 for D (5 bases each). The V end was cut by 3 bases, the J end by 8 bases, with 12 bases between. This CDR3 spans 13 amino acids. The CDR3: CASSFGTPGTQYF. CDR3 in DNA: TGTGCCAGCAGTTTTGGGACCCCAGGTACGCAGTATTTT.

The gene calls are TRBV7-6 and TRBJ2-7; 7 bases map to TRBD1. The CDR3 runs to 15 residues. From germline, CDR1 is SGHVS and CDR2 FNYEAQ. V shed 4 bases, J shed 2 bases, and the junction held 8 bases outside the gene matches. The CDR3 nucleotides are TGTGCCAGCAGCTCAGAATTGGGGACAGCCTACGAGCAGTACTTC. This encodes CASSSELGTAYEQYF.

The V and J genes are TRBV15 and TRBJ1-3; D remains unclear. V lost 3 bases to trimming and J lost 2 bases, with 5 bases between them. The CDR3 loop spans 13 amino acids. Germline CDR1 and CDR2: LNHNV and YYDKDF (reference sequence). The CDR3 is CATSRETGNTIYF. The CDR3 nucleotides read TGTGCCACCAGCAGGGAAACTGGAAACACCATATATTTT. Full variable domain (outside the CDR3, taken from reference TRBV15 and TRBJ1-3): DAMVIQNPRYQVTQFGKPVTLSCSQTLNHNVMYWYQQKSSQAPKLLFHYYDKDFNNEADTPDNFQSRRPNTSFCFLDIRSPGLGDTAMYLCATSRETGNTIYFGEGSWLTVV.

This clonotype was observed a single time. The chain links TRBV4-2 to TRBJ2-1; no reliable D call. Per germline, CDR1 LGHNA and CDR2 YNFKEQ. Trimming stripped 4 bases from V and 4 bases from J, with 14 bases between. This CDR3 is 15 amino acids long. Here the CDR3 reads CASSLSKRLYNEQFF. CDR3 in DNA: TGTGCCAGCAGCCTTTCAAAACGGTTGTACAATGAGCAGTTCTTC.

The rearrangement uses TRBV12-3 or TRBV12-4 and TRBJ2-6; D gene unclear. V lost 3 bases and J 4 bases, leaving 16 bases between the germline ends. This CDR3 is 17 amino acids long. CDR3 bases: TGTGCCAGCAGTTTCAGTTACGGCCGAAGGGGGGCCAACGTCCTGACTTTC. Translated, it gives CASSFSYGRRGANVLTF.

The chain joins TRBV6-2 or TRBV6-3 to TRBJ2-3; the match to TRBD2 covers 9 bases. J gave up 4 bases and V 6 bases, and 11 bases lay outside the gene matches. CDR1 and CDR2 from the germline V gene are MNHEY and SVGEGT. The CDR3 extends over 16 amino acids. The CDR3 is CASSDLPLAGPDTQYF. CDR3 nucleotide sequence: TGTGCCAGCAGCGATCTGCCGCTAGCGGGACCAGATACGCAGTATTTT.

There are a few counts of this clonotype. The chain couples TRBV7-9 to TRBJ2-3; TRBD2 is a possible D gene (6 bases). The CDR3 loop spans 14 amino acids. Germline loops: CDR1 SEHNR, CDR2 FQNEAQ (reference sequence). Trimming took off 5 bases at V and 7 bases at J, with 16 bases between the two ends. CDR3 DNA: TGTGCCAGCAGCCCTGGGGGACTCGTCAATACGCAGTATTTT. It codes for CASSPGGLVNTQYF.

The chain has TRBV21-1 and TRBJ2-3; the D call of TRBD2 is as the table states it, not checked on the DNA. TRBV21-1 is tagged as a pseudogene. This CDR3 is 15 amino acids long. The CDR3 DNA reads TGTGCCAGCACGCGGACTGGAGCTAGCACAGATACGCAGTATTTT. This codes for CASTRTGASTDTQYF.

The gene calls are TRBV13 and TRBJ2-1, with TRBD1 identical over 7 bases. Unmatched junction bases numbered 9, after V lost 3 bases and J lost 7 bases. This CDR3 is 15 amino acids long. Germline-derived CDR1 and CDR2 are PRHDT and FYEKMQ (reference sequence). The CDR3 loop reads CASSFRQGISNEQFF. CDR3 nucleotide sequence: TGTGCCAGCAGCTTTCGACAGGGAATTTCGAATGAGCAGTTCTTC.

The chain carries TRBV30 and TRBJ2-7, with D hard to call. V was shortened by 1 base and J by 3 bases, with 7 bases between the two germline ends. Germline V CDR1 and CDR2: GTSNPN, SVGIG (reference sequence). This CDR3 comprises 12 residues. The CDR3: CAWSEQVYEQYF. In nucleotides, the CDR3 is TGTGCCTGGAGTGAACAAGTCTACGAGCAGTACTTC.

CDR3 protein: CSVVGGQGFDGQFF. The CDR3 nucleotides are TGCAGCGTTGTGGGGGGACAGGGGTTCGATGGGCAGTTCTTC. This chain links TRBV29-1 with TRBJ2-1, with TRBD1 matching over 10 bases. This CDR3 contains 14 residues. Germline V gives CDR1 SQVTM, CDR2 ANQGSEA. V was pared by 4 bases and J by 12 bases, with 12 bases of the junction left unmatched.

The chain combines TRBV7-9 with TRBJ2-1; D perhaps matches TRBD2 (5 bases). The DNA end lines up better with TRBJ2-7; the J call may be wrong. CDR1 is SEHNR and CDR2 is FQNEAQ in the germline V gene (reference sequence). The CDR3 consists of 14 residues. CDR3 residues: CASNPGSSYNEQYF. In DNA form, the CDR3 reads TGTGCCAGCAACCCGGGGAGCTCCTACAATGAGCAGTACTTC.

A few counts support this clonotype. The chain carries TRBV7-2 and TRBJ2-1, with 10 bases fitting TRBD2. Trimming at V came to 7 bases and at J to 2 bases, leaving 5 bases not matched to a gene. This CDR3 is built from 15 residues. Germline V gene data show CDR1 as SGHTA and CDR2 as FQGNSA. CDR3 DNA: TGTGCCAGCAAAACAGCGGGAGGGCCCTACAATGAGCAGTTCTTC. Translated, it gives CASKTAGGPYNEQFF.

CDR3 protein: CASSARQGEAYEQYF. As DNA, the CDR3 is TGTGCCAGCAGCGCCCGACAGGGAGAGGCCTACGAGCAGTACTTC. The rearrangement links TRBV7-9 to TRBJ2-7, with 7 bases identical to TRBD1. Germline CDR1 SEHNR, CDR2 FQNEAQ (reference sequence). This CDR3 is built from 15 residues. Trimming cost V 5 bases and J 2 bases; bases outside gene matches: 9.

This chain links TRBV20-1 with TRBJ1-2, with no clear D. V was trimmed by 5 bases and J by 7 bases, leaving 20 bases between them. The CDR3 totals 14 residues. The germline CDR1 and CDR2 sequences are DFQATT and SNEGSKA (reference sequence). CDR3 sequence reads: CSALKREGSFGYTF. The CDR3 nucleotides are TGCAGTGCTCTTAAGCGGGAGGGCTCCTTTGGCTACACCTTC.

The chain couples TRBV20-1 to TRBJ2-4; D could derive from TRBD1 or TRBD2 (5 bases each). The CDR3 has 14 residues. Deletions cut 5 bases from V and 1 base from J, with 12 bases between. Germline CDR1 reads DFQATT; CDR2 reads SNEGSKA (reference sequence). CDR3 in amino acids: CSADRDPAKNIQYF. CDR3 nucleotides: TGCAGTGCTGATCGGGACCCCGCCAAAAACATTCAGTACTTC.

The J gene is TRBJ2-7, the V gene TRBV6-2 or TRBV6-3, with 9 bases matching TRBD1. Looked up from germline, CDR1 is MNHEY and CDR2 is SVGEGT. The CDR3 has 16 amino acids. J was trimmed by 5 bases and V by 0 bases; bases with no gene match: 8. Written as DNA, the CDR3 is TGTGCCAGCAGTTACTCCCGGGACAGGGCCACTCACGAGCAGTACTTC. This sequence encodes CASSYSRDRATHEQYF.

The chain uses TRBV11-2 and TRBJ2-1, with TRBD2 matching over 9 bases. The ends lost 0 bases at V and 5 bases at J; junction bases unmatched: 5. Germline V lookup: CDR1 SGHAT, CDR2 FQNNGV. The CDR3 consists of 16 residues. CDR3 in amino acids: CASSLDAAGGHNEQFF. As DNA, the CDR3 is TGTGCCAGCAGCTTAGATGCGGCGGGAGGGCACAATGAGCAGTTCTTC.

This clonotype was picked up many times. V usage is TRBV4-1 and J usage is TRBJ2-7; 8 nucleotides match TRBD1. CDR1 MGHRA and CDR2 YSYEKL come from the germline V gene. Germline trimming cut 1 base from V and 5 bases from J; bases unmatched to any gene: 16. This CDR3 comprises 18 residues. Written as DNA, the CDR3 is TGCGCCAGCAGCCAAGGACGGGCACTAGGGACAGGTCACGACGAGCAGTACTTC. It specifies CASSQGRALGTGHDEQYF.

The rearrangement uses TRBV7-9 and TRBJ2-3, with D possibly matching TRBD1 (6 bases). The germline V gene encodes CDR1 SEHNR and CDR2 FQNEAQ (reference sequence). The CDR3 has 15 residues. V was trimmed by 5 bases and J by 2 bases, leaving 14 bases between them. In DNA form, the CDR3 reads TGTGCCAGCAGCCCTGGTTCAGGGGTCACAGATACGCAGTATTTT. Translation gives CASSPGSGVTDTQYF. The variable domain in full, with the rest retrieved from reference TRBV7-9 and TRBJ2-3, is DTGVSQNPRHKITKRGQNVTFRCDPISEHNRLYWYRQTLGQGPEFLTYFQNEAQLEKSRLLSDRFSAERPKGSFSTLEIQRTEQGDSAMYLCASSPGSGVTDTQYFGPGTRLTVL.